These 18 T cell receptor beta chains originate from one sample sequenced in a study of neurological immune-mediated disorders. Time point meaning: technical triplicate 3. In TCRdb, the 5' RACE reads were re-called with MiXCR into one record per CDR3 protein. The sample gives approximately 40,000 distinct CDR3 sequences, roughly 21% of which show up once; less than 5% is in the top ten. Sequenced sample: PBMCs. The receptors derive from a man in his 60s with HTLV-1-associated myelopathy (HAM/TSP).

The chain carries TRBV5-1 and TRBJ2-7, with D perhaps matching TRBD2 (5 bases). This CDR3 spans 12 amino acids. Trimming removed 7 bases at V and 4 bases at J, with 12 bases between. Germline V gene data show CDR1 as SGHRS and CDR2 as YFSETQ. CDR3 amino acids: CASSGKGYEQYF. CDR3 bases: TGCGCCAGCTCCGGGAAGGGATACGAGCAGTACTTC.

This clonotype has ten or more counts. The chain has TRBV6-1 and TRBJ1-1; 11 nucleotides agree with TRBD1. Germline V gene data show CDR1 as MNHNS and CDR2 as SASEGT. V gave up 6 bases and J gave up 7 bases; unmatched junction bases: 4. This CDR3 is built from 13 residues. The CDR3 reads CASRDRGRNEAFF. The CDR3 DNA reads TGTGCCAGCAGGGACAGGGGGCGAAATGAAGCTTTCTTT.

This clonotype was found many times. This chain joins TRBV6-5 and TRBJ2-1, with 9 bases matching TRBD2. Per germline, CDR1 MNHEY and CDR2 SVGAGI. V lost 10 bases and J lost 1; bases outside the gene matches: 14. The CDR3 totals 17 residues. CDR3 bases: TGTGCCAACCCCAAGGGGCGGGAGGGCCGGTCCTACAATGAGCAGTTCTTC. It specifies CANPKGREGRSYNEQFF.

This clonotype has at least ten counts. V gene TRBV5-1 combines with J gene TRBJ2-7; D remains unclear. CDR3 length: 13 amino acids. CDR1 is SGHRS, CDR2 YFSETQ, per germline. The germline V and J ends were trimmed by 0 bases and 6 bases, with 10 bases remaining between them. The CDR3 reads CASSLGLLREQYF. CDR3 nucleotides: TGCGCCAGCAGCTTGGGACTTCTACGCGAGCAGTACTTC. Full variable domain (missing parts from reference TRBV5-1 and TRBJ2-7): KAGVTQTPRYLIKTRGQQVTLSCSPISGHRSVSWYQQTPGQGLQFLFEYFSETQRNKGNFPGRFSGRQFSNSRSEMNVSTLELGDSALYLCASSLGLLREQYFGPGTRLTVT.

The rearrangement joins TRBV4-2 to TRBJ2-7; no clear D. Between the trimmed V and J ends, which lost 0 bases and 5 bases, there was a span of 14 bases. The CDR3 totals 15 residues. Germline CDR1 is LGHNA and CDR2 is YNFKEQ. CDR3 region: CASSQDPGALNEQYF. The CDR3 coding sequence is TGTGCCAGCAGCCAAGATCCGGGCGCTCTAAACGAGCAGTACTTC.

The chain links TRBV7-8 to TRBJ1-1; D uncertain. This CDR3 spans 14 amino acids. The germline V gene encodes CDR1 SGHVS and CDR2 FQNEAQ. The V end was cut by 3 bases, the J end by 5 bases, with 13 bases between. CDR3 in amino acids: CASSFLPEWTEAFF. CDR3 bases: TGTGCCAGCAGCTTTTTGCCGGAATGGACTGAAGCTTTCTTT.

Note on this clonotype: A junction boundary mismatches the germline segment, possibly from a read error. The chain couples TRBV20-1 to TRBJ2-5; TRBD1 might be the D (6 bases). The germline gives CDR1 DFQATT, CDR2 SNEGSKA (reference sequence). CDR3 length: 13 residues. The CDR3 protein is CSLGARAEDTQYF. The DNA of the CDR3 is TGCAGTCTGGGGGCGCGAGCTGAAGATACCCAGTACTTC.

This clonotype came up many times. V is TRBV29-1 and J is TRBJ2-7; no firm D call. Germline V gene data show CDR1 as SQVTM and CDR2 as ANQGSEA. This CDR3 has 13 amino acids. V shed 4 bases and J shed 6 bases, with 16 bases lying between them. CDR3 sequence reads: CSVADPLVGEQYF. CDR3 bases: TGCAGCGTTGCGGACCCACTGGTAGGCGAGCAGTACTTC.

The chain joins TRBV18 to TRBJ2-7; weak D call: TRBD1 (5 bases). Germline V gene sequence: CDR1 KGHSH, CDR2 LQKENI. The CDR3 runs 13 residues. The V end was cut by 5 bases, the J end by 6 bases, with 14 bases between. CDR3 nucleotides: TGTGCCAGCTCAGTAGGACAATCGTTCGAGCAGTACTTC. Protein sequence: CASSVGQSFEQYF.

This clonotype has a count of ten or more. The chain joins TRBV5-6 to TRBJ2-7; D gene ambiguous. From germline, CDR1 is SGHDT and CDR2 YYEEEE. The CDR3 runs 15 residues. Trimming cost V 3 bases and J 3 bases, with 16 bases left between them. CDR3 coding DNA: TGTGCCAGCAGCTCTCCCGCAGACAATGGCTACGAGCAGTACTTC. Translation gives CASSSPADNGYEQYF.

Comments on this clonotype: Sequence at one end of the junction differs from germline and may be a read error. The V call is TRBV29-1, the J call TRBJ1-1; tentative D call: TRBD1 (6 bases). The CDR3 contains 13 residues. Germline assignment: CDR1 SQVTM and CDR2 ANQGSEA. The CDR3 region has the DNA TGCAGCATTGTTCAGGGGTCCTACACTGTAGCTTTCTTT. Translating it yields CSIVQGSYTVAFF.

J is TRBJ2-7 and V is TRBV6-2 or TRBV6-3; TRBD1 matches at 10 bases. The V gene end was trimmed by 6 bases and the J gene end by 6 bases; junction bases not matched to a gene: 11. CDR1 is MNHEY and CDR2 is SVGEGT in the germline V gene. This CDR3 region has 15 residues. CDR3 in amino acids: CASRKPGTGDREQYF. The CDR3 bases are TGTGCCAGCAGGAAACCCGGGACAGGGGATCGCGAGCAGTACTTC.

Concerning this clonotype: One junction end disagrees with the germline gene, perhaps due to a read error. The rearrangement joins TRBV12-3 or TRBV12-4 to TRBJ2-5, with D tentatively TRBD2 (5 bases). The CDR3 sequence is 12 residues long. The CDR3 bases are TGTGCCAGCAGTCAAATGAGGGAGACCAAGTACTTC. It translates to CASSQMRETKYF.

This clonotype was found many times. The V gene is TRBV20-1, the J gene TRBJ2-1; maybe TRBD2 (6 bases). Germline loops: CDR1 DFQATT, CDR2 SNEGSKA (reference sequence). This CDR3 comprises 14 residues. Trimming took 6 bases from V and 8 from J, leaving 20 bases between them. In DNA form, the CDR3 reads TGCAGTGCGCGTCTAGCGTATAGAGGGGATGAGCAGTTCTTC. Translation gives CSARLAYRGDEQFF.

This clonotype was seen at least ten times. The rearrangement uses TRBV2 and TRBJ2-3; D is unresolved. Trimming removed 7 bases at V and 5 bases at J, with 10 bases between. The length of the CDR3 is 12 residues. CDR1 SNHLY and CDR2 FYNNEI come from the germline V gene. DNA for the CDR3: TGTGCCAGCAAAAGGGAAATAGATACGCAGTATTTT. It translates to CASKREIDTQYF.

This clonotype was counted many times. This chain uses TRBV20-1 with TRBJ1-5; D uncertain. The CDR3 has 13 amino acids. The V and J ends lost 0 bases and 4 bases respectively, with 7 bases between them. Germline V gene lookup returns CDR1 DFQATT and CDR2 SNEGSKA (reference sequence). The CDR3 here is CSARDEGNQPQHF. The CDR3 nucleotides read TGCAGTGCTAGAGACGAGGGTAATCAGCCCCAGCATTTT.

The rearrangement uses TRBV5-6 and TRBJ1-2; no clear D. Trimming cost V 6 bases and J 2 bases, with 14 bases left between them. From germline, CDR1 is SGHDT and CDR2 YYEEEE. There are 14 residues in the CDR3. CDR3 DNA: TGTGCCAGCACCACCACGGGAGTCAACTATGGCTACACCTTC. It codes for CASTTTGVNYGYTF.

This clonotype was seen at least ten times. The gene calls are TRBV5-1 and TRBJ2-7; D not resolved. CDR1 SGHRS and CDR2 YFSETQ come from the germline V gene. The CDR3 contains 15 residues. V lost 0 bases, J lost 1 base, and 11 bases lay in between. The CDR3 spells CASSLGLAGSYEQYF. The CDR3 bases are TGCGCCAGCAGCTTGGGCTTAGCCGGGTCCTACGAGCAGTACTTC.